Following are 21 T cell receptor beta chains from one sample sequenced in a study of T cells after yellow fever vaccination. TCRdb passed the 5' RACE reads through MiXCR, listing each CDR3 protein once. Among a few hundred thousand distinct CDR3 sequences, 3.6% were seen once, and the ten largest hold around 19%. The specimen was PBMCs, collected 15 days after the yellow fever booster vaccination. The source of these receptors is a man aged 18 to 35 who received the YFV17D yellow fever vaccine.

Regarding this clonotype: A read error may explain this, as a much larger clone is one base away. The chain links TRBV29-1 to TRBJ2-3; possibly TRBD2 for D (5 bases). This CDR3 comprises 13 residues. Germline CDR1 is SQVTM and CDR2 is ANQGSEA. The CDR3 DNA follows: TGCTGCGGAGGCGGCTCCGTCATAGATACGCAGTATTTT. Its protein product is CCGGGSVIDTQYF.

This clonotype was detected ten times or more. The CDR3 DNA reads TGTGCCAGCTCAAGGCAAACCGGGACAGGGGTGCGTGGCTACACCTTC. Translation: CASSRQTGTGVRGYTF. The chain joins TRBV6-6 to TRBJ1-2, with 10 bases matching TRBD1. The CDR3 consists of 16 residues. Losses at the gene ends were 8 bases for V and 7 bases for J; bases not matched to a gene: 16. CDR1 is MNHNY, CDR2 SVGAGI, per germline (reference sequence).

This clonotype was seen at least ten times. The CDR3 here is CASSFSPSSYEQYV. CDR3 bases: TGTGCCAGCAGCTTCAGTCCCAGCTCCTACGAGCAGTACGTC. The chain uses TRBV7-2 and TRBJ2-7; D ambiguous. Germline V gives CDR1 SGHTA, CDR2 FQGNSA. The germline V and J ends were trimmed by 3 bases and 0 bases, with 9 bases remaining between them. The CDR3 is made up of 14 amino acids.

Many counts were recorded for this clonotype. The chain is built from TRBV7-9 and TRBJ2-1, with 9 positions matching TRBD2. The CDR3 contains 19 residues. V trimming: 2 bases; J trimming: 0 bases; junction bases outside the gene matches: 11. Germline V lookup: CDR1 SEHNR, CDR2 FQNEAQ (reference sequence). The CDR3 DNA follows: TGTGCCAGCAGCTTATCAGAGCGGGGGGTCGCGCGCTCCTACAATGAGCAGTTCTTC. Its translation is CASSLSERGVARSYNEQFF. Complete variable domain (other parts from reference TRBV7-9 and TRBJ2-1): DTGVSQNPRHKITKRGQNVTFRCDPISEHNRLYWYRQTLGQGPEFLTYFQNEAQLEKSRLLSDRFSAERPKGSFSTLEIQRTEQGDSAMYLCASSLSERGVARSYNEQFFGPGTRLTVL.

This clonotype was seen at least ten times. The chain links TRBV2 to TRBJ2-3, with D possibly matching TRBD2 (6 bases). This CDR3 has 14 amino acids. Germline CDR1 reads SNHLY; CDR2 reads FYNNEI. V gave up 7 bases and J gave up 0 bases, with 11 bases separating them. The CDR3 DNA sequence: TGTGCCAGCAATGCGGGAACTAGCACAGATACGCAGTATTTT. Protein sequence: CASNAGTSTDTQYF.

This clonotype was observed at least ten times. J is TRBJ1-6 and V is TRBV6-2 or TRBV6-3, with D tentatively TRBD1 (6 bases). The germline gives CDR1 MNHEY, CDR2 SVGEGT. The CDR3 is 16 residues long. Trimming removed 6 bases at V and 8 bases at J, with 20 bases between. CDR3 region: CASRARDHKGDSPLHF. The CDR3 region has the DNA TGTGCCAGCAGAGCCCGGGACCATAAGGGGGATTCACCCCTCCACTTT.

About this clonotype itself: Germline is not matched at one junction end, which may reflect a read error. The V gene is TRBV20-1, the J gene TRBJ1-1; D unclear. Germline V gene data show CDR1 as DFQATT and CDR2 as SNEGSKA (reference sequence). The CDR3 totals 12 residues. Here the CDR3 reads CRATLPDREAFF. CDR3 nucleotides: TGCAGGGCTACGCTCCCGGACCGCGAAGCTTTCTTT.

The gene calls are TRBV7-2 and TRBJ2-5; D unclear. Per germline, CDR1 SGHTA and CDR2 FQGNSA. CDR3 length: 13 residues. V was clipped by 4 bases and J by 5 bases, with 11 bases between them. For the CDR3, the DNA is TGTGCCAGCAGCTGGACGGTCCGGGAGACCCAGTACTTC. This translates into CASSWTVRETQYF.

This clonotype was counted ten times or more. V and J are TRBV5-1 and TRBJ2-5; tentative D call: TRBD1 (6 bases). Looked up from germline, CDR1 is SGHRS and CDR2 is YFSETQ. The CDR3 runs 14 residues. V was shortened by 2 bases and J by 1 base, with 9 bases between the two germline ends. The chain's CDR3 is CASSFGDTQETQYF. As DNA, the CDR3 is TGCGCCAGCAGCTTTGGGGACACCCAAGAGACCCAGTACTTC.

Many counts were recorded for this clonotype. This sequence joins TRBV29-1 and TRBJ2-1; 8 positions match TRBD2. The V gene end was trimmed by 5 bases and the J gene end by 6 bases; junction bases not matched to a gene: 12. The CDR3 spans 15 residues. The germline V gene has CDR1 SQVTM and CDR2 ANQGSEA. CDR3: CSVLLSGGLGNEQFF. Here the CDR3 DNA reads TGCAGCGTTCTCCTTTCGGGGGGGCTAGGCAATGAGCAGTTCTTC.

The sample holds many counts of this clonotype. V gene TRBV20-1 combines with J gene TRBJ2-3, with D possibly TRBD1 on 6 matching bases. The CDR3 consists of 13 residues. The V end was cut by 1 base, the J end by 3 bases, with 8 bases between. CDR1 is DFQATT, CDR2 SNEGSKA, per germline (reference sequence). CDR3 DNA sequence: TGCAGTGCTAGAGTGGGGGCAACAGATACGCAGTATTTT. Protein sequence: CSARVGATDTQYF.

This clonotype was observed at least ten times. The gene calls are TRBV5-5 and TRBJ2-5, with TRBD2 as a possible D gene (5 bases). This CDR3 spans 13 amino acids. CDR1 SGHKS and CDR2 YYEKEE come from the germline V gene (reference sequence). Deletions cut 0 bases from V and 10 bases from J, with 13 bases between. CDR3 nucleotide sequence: TGTGCCAGCAGCTTGGAGGCCCCGGGGAGCCAGTACTTC. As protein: CASSLEAPGSQYF. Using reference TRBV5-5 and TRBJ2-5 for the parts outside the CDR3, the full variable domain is DAGVTQSPTHLIKTRGQQVTLRCSPISGHKSVSWYQQVLGQGPQFIFQYYEKEERGRGNFPDRFSARQFPNYSSELNVNALLLGDSALYLCASSLEAPGSQYFGPGTRLLVL.

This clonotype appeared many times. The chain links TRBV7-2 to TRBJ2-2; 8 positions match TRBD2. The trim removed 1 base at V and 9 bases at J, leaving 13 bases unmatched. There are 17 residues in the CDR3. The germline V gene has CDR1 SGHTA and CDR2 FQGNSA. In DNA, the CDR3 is TGTGCCAGCAGCTTAGTAGTGGGTAGCGGGGTACCCCGGGAGCTGTTTTTT. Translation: CASSLVVGSGVPRELFF.

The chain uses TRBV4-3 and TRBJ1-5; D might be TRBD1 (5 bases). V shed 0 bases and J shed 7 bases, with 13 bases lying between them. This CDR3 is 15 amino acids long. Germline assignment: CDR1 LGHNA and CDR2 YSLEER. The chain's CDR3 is CASSQEWGRGQPQHF. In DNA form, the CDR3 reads TGCGCCAGCAGCCAAGAGTGGGGGAGAGGACAGCCCCAGCATTTT.

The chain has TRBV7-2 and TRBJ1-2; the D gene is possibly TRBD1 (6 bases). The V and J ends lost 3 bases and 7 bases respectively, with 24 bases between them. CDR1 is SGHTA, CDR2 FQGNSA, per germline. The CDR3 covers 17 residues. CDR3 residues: CASSFDFPGVSQRGYTF. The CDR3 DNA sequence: TGTGCCAGCAGCTTCGATTTCCCAGGGGTGTCGCAGCGTGGCTACACCTTC.

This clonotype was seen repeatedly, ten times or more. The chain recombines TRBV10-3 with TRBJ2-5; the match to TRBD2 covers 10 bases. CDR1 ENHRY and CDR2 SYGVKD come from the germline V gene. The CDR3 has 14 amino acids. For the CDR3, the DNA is TGTGGCGCCGCTGCTAGCGGGGGAAGGGAGACCCAGTACTTC. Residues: CGAAASGGRETQYF.

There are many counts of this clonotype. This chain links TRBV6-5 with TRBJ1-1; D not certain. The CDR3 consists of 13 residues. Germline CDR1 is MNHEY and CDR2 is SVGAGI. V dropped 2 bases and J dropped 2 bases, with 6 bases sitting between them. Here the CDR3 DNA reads TGTGCCAGCAGTTACGAGCAAAACACTGAAGCTTTCTTT. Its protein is CASSYEQNTEAFF.

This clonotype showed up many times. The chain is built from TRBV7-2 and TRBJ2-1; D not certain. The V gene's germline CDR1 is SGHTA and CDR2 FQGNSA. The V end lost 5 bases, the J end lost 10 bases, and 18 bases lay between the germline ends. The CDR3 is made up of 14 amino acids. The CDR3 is CASSPARTKGEQFF. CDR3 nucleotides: TGTGCCAGCAGCCCGGCCCGCACTAAAGGGGAGCAGTTCTTC.

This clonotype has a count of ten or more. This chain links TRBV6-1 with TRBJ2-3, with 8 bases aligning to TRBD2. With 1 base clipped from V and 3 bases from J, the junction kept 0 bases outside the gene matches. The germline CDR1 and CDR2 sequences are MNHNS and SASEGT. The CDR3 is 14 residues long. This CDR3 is CASSEGLATDTQYF. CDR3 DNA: TGTGCCAGCAGTGAAGGACTAGCGACAGATACGCAGTATTTT.

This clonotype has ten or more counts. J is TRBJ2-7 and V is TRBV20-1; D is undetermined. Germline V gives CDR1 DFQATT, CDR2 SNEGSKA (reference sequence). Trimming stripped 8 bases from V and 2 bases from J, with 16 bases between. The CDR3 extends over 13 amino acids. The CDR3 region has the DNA TGCAGTCCATCCCATGTGGCTCCCTACGAGCAGTACTTC. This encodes CSPSHVAPYEQYF.

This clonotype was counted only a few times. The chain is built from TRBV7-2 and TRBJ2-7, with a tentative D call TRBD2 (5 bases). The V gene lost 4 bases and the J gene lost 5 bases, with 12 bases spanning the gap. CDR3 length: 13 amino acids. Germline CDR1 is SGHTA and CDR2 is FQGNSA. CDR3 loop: CASSSSGVNEQYF. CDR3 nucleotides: TGTGCCAGCAGCTCCTCCGGGGTGAACGAGCAGTACTTC.